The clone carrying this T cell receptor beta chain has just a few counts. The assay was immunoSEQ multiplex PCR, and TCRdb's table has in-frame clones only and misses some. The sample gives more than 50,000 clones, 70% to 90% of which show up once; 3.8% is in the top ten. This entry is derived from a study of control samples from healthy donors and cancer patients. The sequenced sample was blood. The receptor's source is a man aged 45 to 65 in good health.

CDR3 in DNA: TGTGCCAGCAGTGACAGAACCTACGAGCAGTACTTC. Translation: CASSDRTYEQYF. V usage is TRBV2 and J usage is TRBJ2-7, with D uncertain. Trimming cost V 3 bases and J 2 bases, with 5 bases left between them. Germline V gives CDR1 SNHLY, CDR2 FYNNEI. The CDR3 totals 12 residues.